These T cell receptor beta chains were read from a single sample in a study of control samples from healthy donors and cancer patients. Libraries were prepared by immunoSEQ multiplex PCR; TCRdb keeps only in-frame clonotypes and omits some of them. Of about 150,000 clones in the sample, over 85% are singletons; the top ten hold under 7%. Sequences were obtained from blood. The receptors here all came from a man aged 18 to 30 in good health. Both conserved end residues are part of each CDR3. A D gene is named only where the DNA matches it firmly. Size values are once, few and many counts, or a class for expanded clones, and some rows have none.

clone_size	j_call	v_call	d_call	cdr3_aa	cdr3_nt
once	TRBJ1-4	TRBV9	-	CASSVGTGRPEKLFF	TGTGCCAGCAGCGTAGGAACAGGGCGGCCTGAAAAACTGTTTTTT
-	TRBJ2-3	TRBV7-2	TRBD2	CASSRRGGRASGGSDTQYF	TGTGCCAGCAGCAGAAGGGGTGGTCGGGCTAGCGGGGGCTCAGATACGCAGTATTTT
-	TRBJ1-1	TRBV29-1	TRBD1	CSVEPTGGAEAFF	TGCAGCGTTGAACCGACAGGGGGCGCCGAAGCTTTCTTT
-	TRBJ1-6	TRBV7-9	-	CASSLADHWGSPLHF	TGTGCCAGCAGCTTAGCAGACCATTGGGGTTCACCCCTCCACTTT
once	TRBJ1-2	TRBV7-9	TRBD1	CASSLGTGDGYTF	TGTGCCAGCAGCCTCGGGACAGGGGATGGCTACACCTTC
-	TRBJ2-5	TRBV3-1/TRBV3-2	-	CASSQVSGNGETQYF	TGTGCCAGCAGCCAAGTGTCGGGGAATGGGGAGACCCAGTACTTC
-	TRBJ1-6	TRBV5-6	-	CASSRGLYNSPLHF	TGTGCCAGCAGCCGCGGACTTTATAATTCACCCCTCCACTTT
-	TRBJ2-7	TRBV2	-	CASSARNEQYF	TGTGCCAGCAGTGCTAGGAACGAGCAGTACTTC
-	TRBJ2-7	TRBV27	-	CASSLSTGYEQYF	TGTGCCAGCAGTTTATCTACAGGGTACGAGCAGTACTTC
-	TRBJ1-2	TRBV11-2	-	CASSLGGAYGYTF	TGTGCCAGCAGCTTAGGGGGGGCCTATGGCTACACCTTC
-	TRBJ1-4	TRBV6-5	TRBD1	CASSYSIWTGNEKLFF	TGTGCCAGCAGTTACTCGATCTGGACAGGGAATGAAAAACTGTTTTTT
-	TRBJ1-6	TRBV7-8	-	CASSLRVIGSYNSPLHF	TGTGCCAGCAGCCTCAGGGTTATCGGCTCCTATAATTCACCCCTCCACTTT
-	TRBJ2-3	TRBV27	TRBD2	CATHPGLAGAPSTDTQYF	TGTGCCACACACCCAGGACTAGCGGGAGCCCCTAGCACAGATACGCAGTATTTT
-	TRBJ1-4	TRBV11-2	-	CASSPSGWEKLFF	TGTGCCAGCAGCCCTTCAGGTTGGGAAAAACTGTTTTTT
-	TRBJ1-5	TRBV2	TRBD1	CASSKAGTGKDQPQHF	TGTGCCAGCAGCAAAGCCGGGACAGGGAAAGATCAGCCCCAGCATTTT
few	TRBJ1-1	TRBV15	-	CATSRDRYTEAFF	TGTGCCACCAGCAGAGACAGGTACACTGAAGCTTTCTTT
-	TRBJ2-2	TRBV7-7	TRBD1	CASSLDRADTGELFF	TGTGCTAGCAGCTTAGACAGGGCGGATACCGGGGAGCTGTTTTTT